This T cell receptor beta chain was obtained from a study of CDR3 diversity in severe acne. In TCRdb, the PCR reads were re-called with MiXCR into one record per CDR3 protein. Of about 85,000 distinct CDR3 sequences listed, 45% to 50% are singletons. The CDR3 has 16 amino acids. Per germline, CDR1 SGHVS and CDR2 FQNEAQ. Germline trimming cut 6 bases from V and 6 bases from J; bases unmatched to any gene: 7. The V and J genes are TRBV7-8 and TRBJ2-1, with 14 bases lining up with TRBD2. This receptor was obtained from a male donor in good health, serving as a control. Sequencing was done on a sample of blood. The CDR3 DNA reads as TGTGCCAGCAGGCGACTAGCGGGAGGGCCAAGCAATGAGCAGTTCTTC. Protein sequence: CASRRLAGGPSNEQFF.